The clone carrying this TCR beta chain has just a few counts. At one of its ends the junction is not consistent with the germline gene, which may arise from a read error. This entry is derived from a study of early T cells in non-severe SARS-CoV-2 infection. Overall study context: Chains were unpaired, as sequencing was done on bulk RNA from unsorted whole blood.

Attachment of unique molecular identifiers to individual cDNA molecules was performed. TCRdb re-called the 5' RACE reads with MiXCR, one entry per CDR3 protein. This sample has about 83,000 distinct CDR3 sequences, with 10% found just once. Here the sequenced sample was whole blood, taken at baseline. The source of this sequence is an adult who was a healthcare worker with PCR-confirmed SARS-CoV-2 infection or an uninfected control (not recorded which).

DNA for the CDR3: TGTGCCAGCAGCTTGATGGCGGGAGGGCCGAATACCGGGGAGCTGTTTTTT. This translates into CASSLMAGGPNTGELFF. The chain is built from TRBV7-8 and TRBJ2-2; 9 bases are shared with TRBD2. The CDR3 extends over 17 amino acids. CDR1 and CDR2 (germline): SGHVS, FQNEAQ.